Sequencing of this T cell receptor beta chain was carried out in a study of T cell repertoires in cytomegalovirus infection. TCRdb used MiXCR to reprocess the reads, holding one entry per CDR3 protein. The repertoire holds 490,000 or so distinct CDR3 sequences, 11% seen once, with roughly 10% in the top ten. Between the trimmed V and J ends, which lost 5 bases and 2 bases, there was a span of 14 bases. This CDR3 has 15 residues. The chain is built from TRBV12-3 or TRBV12-4 and TRBJ2-3; D may be TRBD2 (7 bases). The receptor comes from a human donor in good health (CMV status not recorded). Some clones in this sample may be carry-over from other donors' samples. Sequenced sample: PBMCs. The CDR3 protein is CASSATGRVTDTQYF. The CDR3 bases are TGTGCCAGCAGTGCCACAGGGAGGGTCACAGATACGCAGTATTTT.